This TCR beta chain was documented in a study of blood T cell repertoires in COVID-19 (dated by TCRdb to the early 2020s). Background for the entire study: Samples from collaborators originated in the United States, Italy and Spain and spanned both the acute and convalescent phases of COVID-19. The dataset comprised deeply sampled blood TCRbeta repertoires from subjects exposed to, actively infected with, or recovered from COVID-19. The samples were drawn from two sources: the first 160 participants of the ongoing ImmuneRACE study, and about 1,300 subjects contributed by 6 global collaborators. Where available, HLA class I and class II types were obtained from metadata supplied by the sample provider rather than from assay-based typing. The material from the prospective study consisted of cDNA or gDNA derived from T cells, B-cell-depleted T cells, or PBMCs. Nearly every sample came with metadata listing a de-identified subject ID, COVID-19 status, age in years and sex. The repertoires were made available in a free public database intended to serve as a resource for research on the immune response to SARS-CoV-2. General conclusions and limits of the study: The amount of clinical and demographic metadata varied by source and participant and was provided uncurated.

Each collaborating institution followed its own protocols to collect whole blood in K2EDTA tubes. For TCRbeta analysis, collaborators shipped samples in one of three forms: frozen whole blood, isolated PBMCs, or DNA extracted from either of those sample types. The immunoSEQ Assay, a bias-controlled multiplex PCR, was used to amplify TCRbeta CDR3 regions from genomic DNA. In the original analysis: The number of nucleated cells in each sample was estimated from the amplification of reference gene primers within the assay. To quantify the absolute abundance of each unique TCRbeta CDR3 rearrangement, sequence reads were collapsed and filtered. Productive Simpson clonality was computed per sample as the square root of Simpson's diversity index over productive rearrangements. Held by TCRdb, this immuneACCESS table contains in-frame sequences only and omits some clones. Under half of the omission traces to an unresolved V gene where checked; the cause of the rest is unknown. V, J and clone size were drawn from that table, and D and trimming were deduced from the DNA. The sample includes under 45,000 clones, with nearly 90% observed a single time. The top ten clones comprise 4.3% of the sample.

Trimming accounts for 0 bases at V and 4 bases at J, while the number of junction bases matched to no gene is 4. In the germline V gene (reference sequence), CDR1 corresponds to LGHDT and CDR2 to YNNKEL. CDR3 length: 17 amino acids, cysteine to phenylalanine. Just the 51-base CDR3 DNA is kept, in frame starting at base 1. Remarks on this clone: Its recognized antigen is unknown. Nothing much larger sits one base from this clone, and base qualities are not available.

The rearranged chain carries TRBV3-1 (or the pseudogene TRBV3-2) and TRBJ2-1, with 12 bases in between that match TRBD2. Sequencing was carried out using peripheral blood. The TCR sequence derives from a man in his fifties or sixties with acute or convalescent COVID-19. The DNA reads TGTGCCAGCAGCCAAGATGGTGGGACTAGCGGGTACAATGAGCAGTTCTTC. Translated, this gives CASSQDGGTSGYNEQFF.